The text below deals with one T cell receptor (beta chain). These data are taken from a study of T cells in Graves' hyperthyroidism and ophthalmopathy. The diagnostic basis comprised clinical symptoms, serum thyroxine and TRAb, thyroid ultrasound and orbital computed tomography. Looked up from germline, CDR1 is LNHDA and CDR2 is SQIVND (reference sequence). Trimming left V 3 bases short and J 0 bases short, with 11 bases between. The CDR3 runs to 15 residues. Amplification targeted TCR beta CDR3 regions from RNA transcripts. The HTBI set primed first-round TCR CDR3 RT-PCR. TCRdb recomputed calls from the multiplex PCR reads with MiXCR, one row per CDR3 protein. The data contain 690,000 or so distinct CDR3 sequences, 15% to 20% of them seen just once; the ten biggest clones take up around 15%.

This TCR was sampled from a woman in her forties or fifties with Graves' hyperthyroidism that later progressed to Graves' ophthalmopathy. Sequencing input: blood. This sequence joins TRBV19 and TRBJ1-2; the D gene is possibly TRBD1 (6 bases). The CDR3 region is CASSMVTGTNYGYTF. The CDR3, as DNA: TGTGCCAGTAGTATGGTAACAGGGACTAACTATGGCTACACCTTC. The full variable domain, its missing parts supplied by reference TRBV19 and TRBJ1-2, is DGGITQSPKYLFRKEGQNVTLSCEQNLNHDAMYWYRQDPGQGLRLIYYSQIVNDFQKGDIAEGYSVSREKKESFPLTVTSAQKNPTAFYLCASSMVTGTNYGYTFGSGTRLTVV.